A single sample is the source of the 7 T cell receptor beta chains below, sequenced in a study of regulatory T cells in long-lasting Graves disease. CDR3-region Arm-PCR and iRepertoire HTBI primers produced the TCR beta libraries. TCRdb recomputed calls from the multiplex PCR reads with MiXCR, one row per CDR3 protein. The table records approximately 480,000 distinct CDR3 sequences, 15% to 20% of them present only once. As for time point: newly diagnosed GD, antithyroid drugs for less than 3 months. PBMC RNA was the source of the TCR library. This sample also appeared in a second study, on T cells in Graves' hyperthyroidism and ophthalmopathy.

Sequences were derived from peripheral blood mononuclear cells (PBMCs), sampled at new diagnosis, from a patient treated with antithyroid drugs. The receptors come from a man aged 40-49 years with Graves disease.

CDR3 sequence: CASPGKSNQPQHF. The CDR3 nucleotides are TGCGCCAGCCCGGGCAAAAGCAATCAGCCCCAGCATTTT. The rearrangement uses TRBV10-1 and TRBJ1-5; D uncertain. The CDR3 has 13 amino acids. V lost 8 bases, J lost 1 base, and 9 bases lay in between. Looked up from germline, CDR1 is WNHNN and CDR2 is SYGVQD (reference sequence).

This clonotype was seen at least ten times. The chain couples TRBV10-3 to TRBJ2-6; TRBD2 is a possible D gene (7 bases). The CDR3 runs to 15 residues. Germline V CDR1 and CDR2: ENHRY, SYGVKD. Trimming stripped 3 bases from V and 3 bases from J, with 9 bases between. Here the CDR3 reads CAISDGGLGANVLTF. Written as DNA, the CDR3 is TGTGCCATCAGTGACGGGGGGCTTGGGGCCAACGTCCTGACTTTC.

This clonotype was seen only a few times. The chain has TRBV4-1 and TRBJ1-1; maybe TRBD1 (5 bases). Germline loops: CDR1 MGHRA, CDR2 YSYEKL. Trimming took off 2 bases at V and 6 bases at J, with 10 bases between the two ends. The CDR3 spans 13 residues. This CDR3 is CASSQPGTPEAFF. The CDR3 DNA reads TGCGCCAGCAGCCAACCCGGGACCCCTGAAGCTTTCTTT.

Ten or more counts support this clonotype. V gene TRBV2 combines with J gene TRBJ2-2, with TRBD2 matching over 8 bases. The CDR3 is 15 residues long. V lost 6 bases to trimming and J lost 4 bases; unmatched junction nucleotides: 7. Germline CDR1 SNHLY, CDR2 FYNNEI. Here the CDR3 DNA reads TGTGCCAGCAGCCCGGGACTAGTGGGCACCGGGGAGCTGTTTTTT. Its protein product is CASSPGLVGTGELFF.

Concerning this clonotype: With a far larger clone one base away, a read error is the likely cause. The chain has TRBV6-2 or TRBV6-3 and TRBJ2-7, with 15 bases lining up with TRBD2. This CDR3 spans 16 amino acids. Per the germline V gene, CDR1 is MNHEY and CDR2 is SVGEGT. J gave up 7 bases and V 5 bases, and 9 bases lay outside the gene matches. The CDR3 DNA follows: TGTGCCAGCAGTCTCCGGACTAGCGGGAGGGGCAATGAGCAGTACTTC. It codes for CASSLRTSGRGNEQYF.

This clonotype was recorded at least ten times. The V call is TRBV15, the J call TRBJ2-7; 10 bases are shared with TRBD2. The ends lost 9 bases at V and 0 bases at J; junction bases unmatched: 20. Germline values: CDR1 LNHNV, CDR2 YYDKDF (reference sequence). There are 19 residues in the CDR3. CDR3 loop: CATSDGQRLAGDLSYEQYF. In DNA form, the CDR3 reads TGTGCCACGAGCGACGGGCAGCGTCTAGCGGGAGACCTCTCCTACGAGCAGTACTTC.

In its sample, this clonotype was seen a few times. The chain joins TRBV7-9 to TRBJ2-1, with no clear D. The CDR3 length is 13 residues. Trimming took off 7 bases at V and 8 bases at J, with 15 bases between the two ends. Germline CDR1 and CDR2: SEHNR and FQNEAQ (reference sequence). The CDR3 sequence is CASIGWTADEQFF. The CDR3 nucleotides are TGTGCCAGCATTGGGTGGACGGCTGATGAGCAGTTCTTC.